The 11 T cell receptor beta chains below were found in one sample sequenced in a study of cytomegalovirus exposure and HLA in healthy donors. Amplification used 60 Vbeta primers and 13 Jbeta primers. Sequenced by immunoSEQ multiplex PCR; TCRdb stores in-frame clones only, minus some. The profile shows some 96,000 clones, under 65% of them singletons. Sequenced material: PBMCs. The receptors were gathered from a man aged 55 to 70 in good health and CMV-seronegative.

This clone was found a few times. The chain joins TRBV5-1 to TRBJ1-2; 8 nucleotides align to TRBD1. V was clipped by 4 bases and J by 5 bases; unmatched bases: 7. The germline V gene has CDR1 SGHRS and CDR2 YFSETQ. This CDR3 has 14 residues. The CDR3 sequence: CASSPGQGGYGYTF. CDR3 in DNA: TGCGCCAGCAGCCCAGGACAGGGTGGGTATGGCTACACCTTC.

The V and J genes are TRBV28 and TRBJ2-5; D remains ambiguous. Trimming took 2 bases from V and 1 from J, leaving 5 bases between them. Germline CDR1 and CDR2: MDHEN and SYDVKM. There are 13 residues in the CDR3. The CDR3 is CASSLSFQETQYF. The CDR3, as DNA: TGTGCCAGCAGTTTAAGCTTCCAAGAGACCCAGTACTTC.

V is TRBV7-6 and J is TRBJ2-5; D call uncertain. CDR3 size: 14 residues. Germline V gene lookup returns CDR1 SGHVS and CDR2 FNYEAQ. V was pared by 5 bases and J by 3 bases, with 13 bases between. In DNA, the CDR3 is TGTGCCAGCAGCCCCGATAGCAGAAAAGAGACCCAGTACTTC. Amino acids: CASSPDSRKETQYF.

The V gene is TRBV30, the J gene TRBJ2-5, with 7 positions matching TRBD2. With V trimmed by 3 bases and J by 1 base, 11 bases remained unmatched. Germline loops: CDR1 GTSNPN, CDR2 SVGIG (reference sequence). The CDR3 covers 16 residues. Here the CDR3 reads CAWRPSGRVSQETQYF. CDR3 coding DNA: TGTGCCTGGAGGCCTAGCGGAAGAGTATCCCAAGAGACCCAGTACTTC.

In this sample, this clone turned up a few times. The chain uses TRBV5-1 and TRBJ1-2; 7 bases line up with TRBD1. There are 15 residues in the CDR3. The trim removed 0 bases at V and 3 bases at J, leaving 5 bases unmatched. In germline, CDR1 is SGHRS, CDR2 YFSETQ. The CDR3 DNA reads TGCGCCAGCAGCTTGGGGATCGACAGGGACTATGGCTACACCTTC. Its translation is CASSLGIDRDYGYTF.

This clone appeared once. J is TRBJ2-1 and V is TRBV5-1; maybe TRBD1 (5 bases). The CDR3 runs 14 residues. Germline values: CDR1 SGHRS, CDR2 YFSETQ. Trimming cost V 1 base and J 2 bases, with 7 bases left between them. CDR3 protein: CASSLTGTYNEQFF. The CDR3, as DNA: TGCGCCAGCAGCTTGACAGGAACCTACAATGAGCAGTTCTTC.

The chain has TRBV19 and TRBJ2-3, with D possibly matching TRBD2 (6 bases). V lost 3 bases and J lost 3, with 13 bases in between. The CDR3 has 15 amino acids. Germline-derived CDR1 and CDR2 are LNHDA and SQIVND (reference sequence). CDR3 coding DNA: TGTGCCAGTAGTATTAGTCTCGGGGGAACAGATACGCAGTATTTT. Protein sequence: CASSISLGGTDTQYF. Full variable domain (rest looked up from reference TRBV19 and TRBJ2-3): DGGITQSPKYLFRKEGQNVTLSCEQNLNHDAMYWYRQDPGQGLRLIYYSQIVNDFQKGDIAEGYSVSREKKESFPLTVTSAQKNPTAFYLCASSISLGGTDTQYFGPGTRLTVL.

The chain has TRBV7-7 and TRBJ2-1; possibly TRBD2 for D (5 bases). The germline CDR1 and CDR2 sequences are SSHAT and FNYEAQ (reference sequence). The CDR3 has 15 amino acids. Trimming took off 5 bases at V and 4 bases at J, with 15 bases between the two ends. CDR3 region: CASSPRASTYNEQFF. CDR3 coding DNA: TGTGCCAGCAGCCCCCGGGCTAGCACATACAATGAGCAGTTCTTC. Together with reference TRBV7-7 and TRBJ2-1, the CDR3 gives the full variable domain: GAGVSQSPRYKVTKRGQDVTLRCDPISSHATLYWYQQALGQGPEFLTYFNYEAQPDKSGLPSDRFSAERPEGSISTLTIQRTEQRDSAMYRCASSPRASTYNEQFFGPGTRLTVL.

The gene calls are TRBV7-9 and TRBJ2-7; 11 nucleotides line up with TRBD2. Trimming removed 6 bases from V and 0 bases from J; junction bases left unmatched: 1. The CDR3 totals 14 residues. Germline V CDR1 and CDR2: SEHNR, FQNEAQ (reference sequence). DNA of the CDR3: TGTGCCAGCAGGGGACTAGCGGTCTCCTACGAGCAGTACTTC. Residues: CASRGLAVSYEQYF.

CDR3 amino acids: CASSLGQNTEAFF. Here the CDR3 DNA reads TGTGCCAGCAGTCTGGGACAGAACACTGAAGCTTTCTTT. The rearrangement joins TRBV6-1 to TRBJ1-1; D possibly corresponds to TRBD1 (6 bases). Germline loops: CDR1 MNHNS, CDR2 SASEGT. The CDR3 spans 13 residues. The V end was cut by 5 bases, the J end by 1 base, with 8 bases between.

The CDR3 sequence: CASSRMQGSGGYTF. In nucleotides, the CDR3 is TGTGCCAGCAGTAGAATGCAGGGGTCAGGGGGCTACACCTTC. The chain employs TRBV27 and TRBJ1-2, with a tentative D call TRBD1 (6 bases). Germline V gene sequence: CDR1 MNHEY, CDR2 SMNVEV (reference sequence). Trimming stripped 5 bases from V and 8 bases from J, with 18 bases between. The CDR3 spans 14 residues.